The rows below give T cell receptor beta chains drawn from one sample of a study of regulatory T cells in long-lasting Graves disease. TCRdb reanalysed the multiplex PCR reads using MiXCR and keeps one entry per CDR3 protein. The table has 390,000 or so distinct CDR3 sequences, approximately 25% seen once. The sample consisted of peripheral blood mononuclear cells (PBMCs), taken when the disease was refractory, from a patient treated with antithyroid drugs. Receptors were obtained from a woman in her forties with Graves disease. The CDR3 runs from the conserved cysteine through the conserved F or W. A D gene is named only where the DNA matches it firmly. Not every row has a clone size; where given, it reads once, few, many or a size class.

V: TRBV7-3
size: many
J: TRBJ1-1
D: .
CDR3: CASSPLGGDTEAFF
DNA: TGTGCCAGCAGCCCCCTAGGAGGGGACACTGAAGCTTTCTTT

V: TRBV5-1
size: few
J: TRBJ2-7
D: .
CDR3: CASSLVAGSVEQYF
DNA: TGCGCCAGCAGCTTGGTGGCAGGATCGGTCGAGCAGTACTTC

V: TRBV20-1
size: many
J: TRBJ1-2
D: TRBD1
CDR3: CSASTGWLYYGYTF
DNA: TGCAGTGCCTCGACAGGGTGGCTGTACTATGGCTACACCTTC

V: TRBV6-1
size: .
J: TRBJ2-4
D: TRBD2
CDR3: CASRGGRGNLAKNIQYF
DNA: TGTGCCAGCAGGGGCGGGAGGGGTAATCTAGCCAAAAACATTCAGTACTTC

V: TRBV29-1
size: few
J: TRBJ2-7
D: .
CDR3: CSVTGRSTYEQYF
DNA: TGCAGCGTTACCGGGAGAAGCACCTACGAGCAGTACTTC

V: TRBV20-1
size: .
J: TRBJ2-2
D: .
CDR3: CSARGTFLGTGELFF
DNA: TGCAGTGCTAGAGGGACATTTTTGGGGACCGGGGAGCTGTTTTTT

V: TRBV7-2
size: .
J: TRBJ2-7
D: .
CDR3: CASSFYICSASVLQGREQYF
DNA: .

V: TRBV2
size: many
J: TRBJ1-1
D: .
CDR3: CASSVLPTGMNTEAFF
DNA: TGTGCCAGCAGCGTTCTACCCACAGGGATGAACACTGAAGCTTTCTTT

V: TRBV5-1
size: .
J: TRBJ1-5
D: TRBD1
CDR3: CASSQTGESNQPQHF
DNA: TGCGCCAGCAGCCAGACAGGGGAAAGCAATCAGCCCCAGCATTTT

V: TRBV20-1
size: many
J: TRBJ1-1
D: .
CDR3: CSAREVGPNTEAFF
DNA: TGCAGTGCTAGAGAGGTAGGGCCTAACACTGAAGCTTTCTTT

V: TRBV9
size: .
J: TRBJ2-2
D: .
CDR3: CASSELVTNTGELFF
DNA: TGTGCCAGCAGCGAACTAGTGACGAACACCGGGGAGCTGTTTTTT

V: TRBV12-3/TRBV12-4
size: many
J: TRBJ2-6
D: .
CDR3: CASSFFLSSGANVLTF
DNA: TGTGCCAGCAGTTTTTTTTTGAGCTCTGGGGCCAACGTCCTGACTTTC

V: TRBV19
size: .
J: TRBJ2-2
D: .
CDR3: CASGDTGKVLSGELFF
DNA: TGTGCCAGTGGGGATACGGGAAAAGTTTTATCCGGGGAGCTGTTTTTT

V: TRBV6-1
size: many
J: TRBJ2-5
D: .
CDR3: CASSEPTKVFYF
DNA: TGTGCCAGCAGTGAACCCACAAAAGTTTTCTATTTC

V: TRBV7-8
size: .
J: TRBJ2-3
D: TRBD2
CDR3: CASSSLPTSVADTQYF
DNA: TGTGCCAGCAGCTCGTTACCGACTAGCGTAGCAGATACGCAGTATTTT

V: TRBV10-3
size: .
J: TRBJ2-4
D: .
CDR3: CAISDMGLAKNIQYF
DNA: TGTGCCATCAGTGACATGGGACTAGCCAAAAACATTCAGTACTTC